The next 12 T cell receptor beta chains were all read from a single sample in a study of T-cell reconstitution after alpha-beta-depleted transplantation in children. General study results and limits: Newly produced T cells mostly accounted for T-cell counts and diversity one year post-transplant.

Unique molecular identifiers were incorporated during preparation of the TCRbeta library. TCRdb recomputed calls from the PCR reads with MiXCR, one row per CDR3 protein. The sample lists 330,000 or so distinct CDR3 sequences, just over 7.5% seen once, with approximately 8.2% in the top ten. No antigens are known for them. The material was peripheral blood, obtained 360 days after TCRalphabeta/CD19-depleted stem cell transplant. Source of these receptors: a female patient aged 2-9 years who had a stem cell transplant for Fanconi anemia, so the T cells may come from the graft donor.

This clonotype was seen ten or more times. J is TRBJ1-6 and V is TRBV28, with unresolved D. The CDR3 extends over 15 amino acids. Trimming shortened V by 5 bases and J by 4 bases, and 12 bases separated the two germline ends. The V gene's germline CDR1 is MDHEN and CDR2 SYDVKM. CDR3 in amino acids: CASSPTSEYNSPLHF. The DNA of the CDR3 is TGTGCCAGCAGTCCTACCTCAGAATATAATTCACCCCTCCACTTT.

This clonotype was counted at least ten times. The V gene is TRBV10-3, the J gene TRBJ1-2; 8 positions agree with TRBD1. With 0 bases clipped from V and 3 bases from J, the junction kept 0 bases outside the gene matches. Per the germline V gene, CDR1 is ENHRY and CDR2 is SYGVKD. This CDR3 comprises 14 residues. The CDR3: CAISESDRDYGYTF. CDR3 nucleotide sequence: TGTGCCATCAGTGAGTCGGACAGGGACTATGGCTACACCTTC.

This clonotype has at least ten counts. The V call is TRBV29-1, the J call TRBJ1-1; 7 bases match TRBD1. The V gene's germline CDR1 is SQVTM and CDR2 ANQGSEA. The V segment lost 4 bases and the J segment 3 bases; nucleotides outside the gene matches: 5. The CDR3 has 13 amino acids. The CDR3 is CSVVDRVDTEAFF. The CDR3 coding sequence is TGCAGCGTTGTTGACAGGGTTGACACTGAAGCTTTCTTT.

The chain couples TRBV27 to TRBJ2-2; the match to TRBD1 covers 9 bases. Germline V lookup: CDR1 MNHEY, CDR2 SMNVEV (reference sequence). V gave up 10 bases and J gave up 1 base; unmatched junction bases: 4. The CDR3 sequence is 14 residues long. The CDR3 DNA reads TGTGCCACCCGACAGGGGGGGAACACCGGGGAGCTGTTTTTT. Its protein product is CATRQGGNTGELFF.

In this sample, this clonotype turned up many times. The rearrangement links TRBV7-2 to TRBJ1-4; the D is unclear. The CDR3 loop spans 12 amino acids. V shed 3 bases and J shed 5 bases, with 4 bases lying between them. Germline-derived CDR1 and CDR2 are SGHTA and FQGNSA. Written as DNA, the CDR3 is TGTGCCAGCAGCTTTTTAAATGAAAAACTGTTTTTT. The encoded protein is CASSFLNEKLFF.

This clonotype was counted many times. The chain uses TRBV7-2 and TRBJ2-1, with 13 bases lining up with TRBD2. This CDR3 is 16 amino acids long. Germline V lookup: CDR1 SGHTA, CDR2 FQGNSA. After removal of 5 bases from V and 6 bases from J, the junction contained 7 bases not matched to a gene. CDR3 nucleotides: TGTGCCAGCAGCACCTCGACTAGCGGGGGGTCCAATGAGCAGTTCTTC. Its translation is CASSTSTSGGSNEQFF.

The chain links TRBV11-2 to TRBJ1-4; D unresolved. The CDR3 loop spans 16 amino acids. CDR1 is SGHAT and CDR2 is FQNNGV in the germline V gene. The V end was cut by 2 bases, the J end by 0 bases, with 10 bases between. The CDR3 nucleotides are TGTGCCAGCAGCTTATTCCGCGTTGCAACTAATGAAAAACTGTTTTTT. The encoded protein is CASSLFRVATNEKLFF. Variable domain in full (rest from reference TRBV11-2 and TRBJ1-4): EAGVAQSPRYKIIEKRQSVAFWCNPISGHATLYWYQQILGQGPKLLIQFQNNGVVDDSQLPKDRFSAERLKGVDSTLKIQPAKLEDSAVYLCASSLFRVATNEKLFFGSGTQLSVL.

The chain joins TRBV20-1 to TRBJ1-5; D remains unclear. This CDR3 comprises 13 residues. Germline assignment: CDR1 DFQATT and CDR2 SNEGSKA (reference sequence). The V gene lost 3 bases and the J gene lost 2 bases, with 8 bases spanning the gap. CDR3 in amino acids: CSASEGGNQPQHF. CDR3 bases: TGCAGTGCTAGTGAAGGTGGCAATCAGCCCCAGCATTTT.

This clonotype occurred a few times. CDR3 sequence (DNA): TGCAGTGTAAGGAGCGGGGGGGCCTACAATGAGCAGTTCTTC. Translated: CSVRSGGAYNEQFF. The J gene is TRBJ2-1, the V gene TRBV20-1; 10 bases agree with TRBD2. The CDR3 sequence is 14 residues long. With 7 bases clipped from V and 2 bases from J, the junction kept 5 bases outside the gene matches. Germline V CDR1 and CDR2: DFQATT, SNEGSKA (reference sequence).

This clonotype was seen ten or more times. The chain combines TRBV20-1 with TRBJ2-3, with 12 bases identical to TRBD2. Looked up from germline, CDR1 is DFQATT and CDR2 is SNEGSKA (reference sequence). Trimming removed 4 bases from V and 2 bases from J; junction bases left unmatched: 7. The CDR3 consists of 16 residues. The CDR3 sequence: CSANKASGGATDTQYF. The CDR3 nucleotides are TGCAGTGCTAATAAAGCTAGCGGGGGGGCCACAGATACGCAGTATTTT.

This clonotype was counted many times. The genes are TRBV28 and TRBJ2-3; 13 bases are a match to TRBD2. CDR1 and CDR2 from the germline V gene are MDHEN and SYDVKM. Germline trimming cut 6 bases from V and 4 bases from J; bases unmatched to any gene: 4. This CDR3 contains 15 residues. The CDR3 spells CASRLAGGPPDTQYF. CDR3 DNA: TGTGCCAGCAGACTAGCGGGGGGGCCTCCAGATACGCAGTATTTT. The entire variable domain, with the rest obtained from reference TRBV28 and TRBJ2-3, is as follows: DVKVTQSSRYLVKRTGEKVFLECVQDMDHENMFWYRQDPGLGLRLIYFSYDVKMKEKGDIPEGYSVSREKKERFSLILESASTNQTSMYLCASRLAGGPPDTQYFGPGTRLTVL.

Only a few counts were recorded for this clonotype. The chain's CDR3 is CASSYRGAGESPLHF. As DNA, the CDR3 is TGTGCCAGCAGTTACCGTGGGGCAGGGGAATCACCCCTCCACTTT. The rearrangement joins TRBV6-5 to TRBJ1-6; D might be TRBD1 (6 bases). CDR3 length: 15 amino acids. From germline, CDR1 is MNHEY and CDR2 SVGAGI. V lost 2 bases to trimming and J lost 10 bases, with 15 bases between them.